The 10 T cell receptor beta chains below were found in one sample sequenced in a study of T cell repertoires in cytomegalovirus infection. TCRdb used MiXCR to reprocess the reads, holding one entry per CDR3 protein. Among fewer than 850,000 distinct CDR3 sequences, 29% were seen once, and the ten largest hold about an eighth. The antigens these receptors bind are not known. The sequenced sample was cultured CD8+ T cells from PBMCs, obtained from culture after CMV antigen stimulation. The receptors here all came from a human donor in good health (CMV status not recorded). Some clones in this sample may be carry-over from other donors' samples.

CDR3 loop: CASRPLGGSGGSQETQYF. As DNA, the CDR3 is TGTGCCAGCAGACCCCTCGGTGGTAGCGGGGGGTCCCAAGAGACCCAGTACTTC. The chain couples TRBV6-6 to TRBJ2-5, with 10 nucleotides matching TRBD2. The germline gives CDR1 MNHNY, CDR2 SVGAGI (reference sequence). V lost 6 bases to trimming and J lost 1 base; unmatched junction nucleotides: 14. This CDR3 region has 18 residues.

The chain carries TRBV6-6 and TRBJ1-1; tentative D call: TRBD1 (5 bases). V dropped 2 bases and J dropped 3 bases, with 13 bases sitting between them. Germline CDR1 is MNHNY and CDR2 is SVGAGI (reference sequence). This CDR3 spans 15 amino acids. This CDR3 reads CASSYGQGGDTEAFF. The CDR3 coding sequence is TGTGCCAGCAGTTACGGCCAGGGTGGGGACACTGAAGCTTTCTTT.

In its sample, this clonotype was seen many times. This CDR3 reads CASSQLNPLTSEAYNEQFF. The CDR3, as DNA: TGCGCCAGCAGCCAACTTAACCCTTTGACTAGCGAGGCCTACAATGAGCAGTTCTTC. The J gene is TRBJ2-1, the V gene TRBV4-3, with TRBD2 matching over 8 bases. Germline values: CDR1 LGHNA, CDR2 YSLEER. CDR3 size: 19 residues. Germline trimming cut 2 bases from V and 2 bases from J; bases unmatched to any gene: 14.

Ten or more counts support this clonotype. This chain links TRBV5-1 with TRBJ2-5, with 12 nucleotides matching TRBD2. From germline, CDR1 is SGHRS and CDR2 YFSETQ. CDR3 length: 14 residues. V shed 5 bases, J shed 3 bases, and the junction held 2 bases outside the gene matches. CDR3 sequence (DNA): TGCGCCAGCAGAGCTAGCGGGGGGGAAGAGACCCAGTACTTC. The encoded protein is CASRASGGEETQYF. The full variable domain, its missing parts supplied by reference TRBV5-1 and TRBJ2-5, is KAGVTQTPRYLIKTRGQQVTLSCSPISGHRSVSWYQQTPGQGLQFLFEYFSETQRNKGNFPGRFSGRQFSNSRSEMNVSTLELGDSALYLCASRASGGEETQYFGPGTRLLVL.

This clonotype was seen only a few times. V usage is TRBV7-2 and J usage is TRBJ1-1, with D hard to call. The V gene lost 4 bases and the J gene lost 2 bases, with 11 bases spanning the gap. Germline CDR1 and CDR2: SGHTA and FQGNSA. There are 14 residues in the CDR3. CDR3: CASSSDQSNTEAFF. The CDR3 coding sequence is TGTGCCAGCAGCTCTGACCAGAGCAACACTGAAGCTTTCTTT.

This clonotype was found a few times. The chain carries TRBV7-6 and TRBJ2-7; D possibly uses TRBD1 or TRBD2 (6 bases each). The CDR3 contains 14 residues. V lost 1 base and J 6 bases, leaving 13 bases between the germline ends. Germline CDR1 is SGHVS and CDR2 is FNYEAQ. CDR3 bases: TGTGCCAGCAGCTTAGGGGGGGCGCGGGTCGAGCAGTACTTC. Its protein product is CASSLGGARVEQYF.

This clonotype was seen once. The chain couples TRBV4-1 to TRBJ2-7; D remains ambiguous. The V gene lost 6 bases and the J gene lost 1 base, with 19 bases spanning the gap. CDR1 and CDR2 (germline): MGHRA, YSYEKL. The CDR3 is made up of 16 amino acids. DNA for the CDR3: TGCGCCAGCAGTCCGCAAGAATTAGCCTTTTCCTACGAGCAGTACTTC. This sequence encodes CASSPQELAFSYEQYF.

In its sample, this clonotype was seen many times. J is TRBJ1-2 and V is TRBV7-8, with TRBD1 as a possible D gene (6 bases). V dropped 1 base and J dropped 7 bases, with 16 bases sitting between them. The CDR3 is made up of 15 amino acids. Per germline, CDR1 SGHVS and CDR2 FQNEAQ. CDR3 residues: CASSLGRVGGAGYTF. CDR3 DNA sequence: TGTGCCAGCAGCTTAGGAAGGGTAGGGGGAGCTGGCTACACCTTC.

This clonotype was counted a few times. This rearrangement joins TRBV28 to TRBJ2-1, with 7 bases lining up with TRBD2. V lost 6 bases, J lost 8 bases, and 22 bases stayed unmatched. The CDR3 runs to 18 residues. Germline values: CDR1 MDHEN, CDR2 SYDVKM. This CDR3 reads CASRISEGRLAVRDEQFF. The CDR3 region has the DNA TGTGCCAGCAGAATCTCAGAAGGTCGGCTAGCGGTCAGGGATGAGCAGTTCTTC. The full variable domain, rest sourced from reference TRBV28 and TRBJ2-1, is DVKVTQSSRYLVKRTGEKVFLECVQDMDHENMFWYRQDPGLGLRLIYFSYDVKMKEKGDIPEGYSVSREKKERFSLILESASTNQTSMYLCASRISEGRLAVRDEQFFGPGTRLTVL.

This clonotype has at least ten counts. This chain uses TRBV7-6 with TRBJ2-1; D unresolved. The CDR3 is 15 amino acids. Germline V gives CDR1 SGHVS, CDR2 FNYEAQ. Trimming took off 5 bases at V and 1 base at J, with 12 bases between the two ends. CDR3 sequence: CASSPRRGSYNEQFF. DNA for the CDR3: TGTGCCAGCAGCCCCCGGAGAGGATCCTACAATGAGCAGTTCTTC.